Listed below are T cell receptor beta chains from one sample, sequenced in a study of blood T cell repertoires in COVID-19. TCRdb's table, derived via immunoSEQ multiplex PCR, lists solely in-frame clones and lacks some. The sample has more than 250,000 clones; about four fifths are singletons. The source material was PBMCs or T cells enriched from blood (not recorded which). These TCRs come from a middle-aged man who had been exposed to COVID-19. CDR3s include the opening cysteine and the closing phenylalanine or tryptophan. A D gene is named only where the DNA matches it firmly. Clone size is given for some rows only: seen once, a few or many times, or a class if the clone is expanded.

v_call: TRBV27
clone_size: many
j_call: TRBJ1-6
d_call: .
cdr3_nt: TGTGCCAGCAAAGCGCAGGGAAATTCACCCCTCCACTTT
cdr3_aa: CASKAQGNSPLHF

v_call: TRBV7-9
clone_size: .
j_call: TRBJ2-4
d_call: TRBD1
cdr3_nt: TGTGCCTCGACCGGGACAGGGTCGAACATTCAGTACTTC
cdr3_aa: CASTGTGSNIQYF

v_call: TRBV9
clone_size: few
j_call: TRBJ1-6
d_call: .
cdr3_nt: TGTGCCAGCAGCGCGGACAATAGCTTTTCACCCCTCCACTTT
cdr3_aa: CASSADNSFSPLHF

v_call: TRBV4-1
clone_size: once
j_call: TRBJ1-2
d_call: TRBD1
cdr3_nt: TGCGCCAGCACCCCCGGGACAGGGGCCGGCTACACCTTC
cdr3_aa: CASTPGTGAGYTF

v_call: TRBV23-1
clone_size: .
j_call: TRBJ1-1
d_call: .
cdr3_nt: TGCGCCAGCAGTCACAGGAACACTGAAGCTTTCTTT
cdr3_aa: CASSHRNTEAFF

v_call: TRBV10-2
clone_size: .
j_call: TRBJ1-1
d_call: .
cdr3_nt: TGCGCCAGCAGTGAGAACACCAACACTGAAGCTTTCTTT
cdr3_aa: CASSENTNTEAFF

v_call: TRBV19
clone_size: .
j_call: TRBJ2-7
d_call: .
cdr3_nt: TGTGCCAGTCGACGAGGGGGACTATACGAGCAGTACTTC
cdr3_aa: CASRRGGLYEQYF

v_call: TRBV18
clone_size: .
j_call: TRBJ2-2
d_call: TRBD2
cdr3_nt: TGTGCCAGCTCACCCCTACTTGTAGTCGCGGGGGCGAACACCGGGGAGCTGTTTTTT
cdr3_aa: CASSPLLVVAGANTGELFF

v_call: TRBV14
clone_size: .
j_call: TRBJ1-2
d_call: .
cdr3_nt: TGTGCCAGCAGCCAAGAATTGAGGAAGGGCTACACCTTC
cdr3_aa: CASSQELRKGYTF

v_call: TRBV5-4
clone_size: .
j_call: TRBJ2-3
d_call: TRBD1
cdr3_nt: TGTGCCAGCAGCACTTTTAATGACAGGGCAGGAGATACGCAGTATTTT
cdr3_aa: CASSTFNDRAGDTQYF

v_call: TRBV7-9
clone_size: .
j_call: TRBJ2-1
d_call: TRBD2
cdr3_nt: TGTGCCAGCAGCTCCTGGACTAGCGAGGATGAGCAGTTCTTC
cdr3_aa: CASSSWTSEDEQFF

v_call: TRBV18
clone_size: .
j_call: TRBJ1-5
d_call: .
cdr3_nt: TGTGCCAGCTCACCCAGGACAGATCAGCCCCAGCATTTT
cdr3_aa: CASSPRTDQPQHF

v_call: TRBV24-1
clone_size: .
j_call: TRBJ2-7
d_call: .
cdr3_nt: TGTGCCACCAGTGATCCGTCCCCCCCAGGCGAGCAGTACTTC
cdr3_aa: CATSDPSPPGEQYF

v_call: TRBV6-5
clone_size: .
j_call: TRBJ1-1
d_call: .
cdr3_nt: TGTGCCAGCAGTTACCCCACCCCCAGGGGGAACACTGAAGCTTTCTTT
cdr3_aa: CASSYPTPRGNTEAFF

v_call: TRBV5-1
clone_size: .
j_call: TRBJ2-5
d_call: TRBD2
cdr3_nt: TGCGCCAGCAGCCCGGGGGGGGCCCCGGAGACCCAGTACTTC
cdr3_aa: CASSPGGAPETQYF

v_call: TRBV24-1
clone_size: .
j_call: TRBJ2-7
d_call: .
cdr3_nt: TGTGCCGCCAGTGATAGAGCGGCCCCCTACGAGCAGTACTTC
cdr3_aa: CAASDRAAPYEQYF

v_call: TRBV6-5
clone_size: few
j_call: TRBJ2-3
d_call: .
cdr3_nt: TGTGCCAGCAGTTACTCACGGGGGAGAGATACGCAGTATTTT
cdr3_aa: CASSYSRGRDTQYF

v_call: TRBV11-2
clone_size: .
j_call: TRBJ2-2
d_call: .
cdr3_nt: TGTGCCAGCACCGCCATAGGCTCCGGGGGAGGCACCGGGGAGCTGTTTTTT
cdr3_aa: CASTAIGSGGGTGELFF

v_call: TRBV7-9
clone_size: .
j_call: TRBJ1-1
d_call: .
cdr3_nt: TGTGCCAGCAGTTCAGGGAGGGTCGAAGCTTTCTTT
cdr3_aa: CASSSGRVEAFF

v_call: TRBV4-2
clone_size: .
j_call: TRBJ1-2
d_call: .
cdr3_nt: TGTGCCAGCAGCCAAGTCCGCCCCACAGGCAACTATGGCTACACCTTC
cdr3_aa: CASSQVRPTGNYGYTF

v_call: TRBV27
clone_size: .
j_call: TRBJ1-1
d_call: .
cdr3_nt: TGTGCCAGCAGAACACTGAACACTGAAGCTTTCTTT
cdr3_aa: CASRTLNTEAFF

v_call: TRBV7-2
clone_size: few
j_call: TRBJ1-2
d_call: .
cdr3_nt: TGTGCCAGCAGCTTCGCGGGGGCCGCGGGCGGCCATGGCTACACCTTC
cdr3_aa: CASSFAGAAGGHGYTF

v_call: TRBV6-2/TRBV6-3
clone_size: .
j_call: TRBJ2-1
d_call: TRBD2
cdr3_nt: TGTGCCAGCAGTTCCTGGGGCGGGACTAGGGATGAGCAGTTCTTC
cdr3_aa: CASSSWGGTRDEQFF

v_call: TRBV28
clone_size: .
j_call: TRBJ1-5
d_call: .
cdr3_nt: TGTGCCAGCAGGGCCCGGAGGGGCGGGCATCAGCCCCAGCATTTT
cdr3_aa: CASRARRGGHQPQHF

v_call: TRBV19
clone_size: .
j_call: TRBJ1-1
d_call: TRBD1
cdr3_nt: TGTGCCAGTAGTCTCAGGGGGCTTGTTTCTCCGAACACTGAAGCTTTCTTT
cdr3_aa: CASSLRGLVSPNTEAFF

v_call: TRBV20-1
clone_size: .
j_call: TRBJ1-5
d_call: .
cdr3_nt: TGCAGTGCTAGTGCGGGGGACGGCAATCAGCCCCAGCATTTT
cdr3_aa: CSASAGDGNQPQHF

v_call: TRBV18
clone_size: .
j_call: TRBJ1-6
d_call: TRBD1
cdr3_nt: TGTGCCAGCTCAGGGACAGCTAATAATTCACCCCTCCACTTT
cdr3_aa: CASSGTANNSPLHF

v_call: TRBV2
clone_size: .
j_call: TRBJ1-3
d_call: .
cdr3_nt: TGTGCCAGCAGTGGACAGCGCTCTGGAAACACCATATATTTT
cdr3_aa: CASSGQRSGNTIYF

v_call: TRBV6-2/TRBV6-3
clone_size: .
j_call: TRBJ2-1
d_call: TRBD2
cdr3_nt: TGTGCCAGCAGTTACAGGGGACTAGCGGGCATTTCGTACAATGAGCAGTTCTTC
cdr3_aa: CASSYRGLAGISYNEQFF

v_call: TRBV7-8
clone_size: many
j_call: TRBJ2-7
d_call: .
cdr3_nt: TGTGCCAGCAGCTTAGGGCCGAGTAGAGGCGAGCAGTACTTC
cdr3_aa: CASSLGPSRGEQYF

v_call: TRBV3-1/TRBV3-2
clone_size: few
j_call: TRBJ1-2
d_call: .
cdr3_nt: TGTGCCAGCAGCTTCCAGGGTAACTATGGCTACACCTTC
cdr3_aa: CASSFQGNYGYTF

v_call: TRBV12-5
clone_size: .
j_call: TRBJ2-5
d_call: .
cdr3_nt: TGTGCTAGTGGTCCCGAATACAGTCATACATTCCAAGAGACCCAGTACTTC
cdr3_aa: CASGPEYSHTFQETQYF

v_call: TRBV10-3
clone_size: once
j_call: TRBJ2-7
d_call: TRBD1
cdr3_nt: TGTGCCAGAAGACCGGGACAGGGGGACGAGCAGTACTTC
cdr3_aa: CARRPGQGDEQYF

v_call: TRBV11-3
clone_size: .
j_call: TRBJ2-2
d_call: TRBD2
cdr3_nt: TGTGCCAGCAGCAGACTAGCGGTTAACACCGGGGAGCTGTTTTTT
cdr3_aa: CASSRLAVNTGELFF

v_call: TRBV5-1
clone_size: .
j_call: TRBJ1-5
d_call: TRBD1
cdr3_nt: TGCGCCAGCAGTCATCAGGGGGATCAGCCCCAGCATTTT
cdr3_aa: CASSHQGDQPQHF

v_call: TRBV5-4
clone_size: .
j_call: TRBJ2-7
d_call: .
cdr3_nt: TGTGCCAGCAGCACCACTCTAGCGTACCGCTCCTACGAGCAGTACTTC
cdr3_aa: CASSTTLAYRSYEQYF

v_call: TRBV7-2
clone_size: .
j_call: TRBJ1-2
d_call: .
cdr3_nt: TGTGCCAGCAGCGATACAACCTATGGCTACACCTTC
cdr3_aa: CASSDTTYGYTF

v_call: TRBV10-3
clone_size: .
j_call: TRBJ2-1
d_call: TRBD1
cdr3_nt: TGTGCCATCAGAAACCGGACAGGGTGGAATCTAGAGCAGTTCTTC
cdr3_aa: CAIRNRTGWNLEQFF

v_call: TRBV9
clone_size: .
j_call: TRBJ1-1
d_call: TRBD1
cdr3_nt: TGTGCCAGCAGCACGCCCCCGGGACAGGGCATCACTGAAGCTTTCTTT
cdr3_aa: CASSTPPGQGITEAFF

v_call: TRBV11-3
clone_size: .
j_call: TRBJ2-3
d_call: .
cdr3_nt: TGTGCCAGCAGCTTGAATAGCGGCAGCAACACAGATACGCAGTATTTT
cdr3_aa: CASSLNSGSNTDTQYF

v_call: TRBV25-1
clone_size: .
j_call: TRBJ2-7
d_call: .
cdr3_nt: TGTGCCAGCAGAACACCCTACGAGCAGTACTTC
cdr3_aa: CASRTPYEQYF

v_call: TRBV10-2
clone_size: .
j_call: TRBJ2-7
d_call: TRBD1
cdr3_nt: TGCGCCAGCAGTGAGTCGGGACGGTTCTGGGCACAGGGGGCCTACGAGCAGTACTTC
cdr3_aa: CASSESGRFWAQGAYEQYF

v_call: TRBV11-3
clone_size: .
j_call: TRBJ1-2
d_call: .
cdr3_nt: TGTGCCAGCAGCCAGGGGCCCAACTATGGCTACACCTTC
cdr3_aa: CASSQGPNYGYTF

v_call: TRBV4-1
clone_size: .
j_call: TRBJ2-1
d_call: .
cdr3_nt: TGCGCCAGCAGCCAAGCTTCCTCGTCCTACAATGAGCAGTTCTTC
cdr3_aa: CASSQASSSYNEQFF

v_call: TRBV30
clone_size: few
j_call: TRBJ1-2
d_call: .
cdr3_nt: TGTGCCCCTAGCAGGGGTGGCTACACCTTC
cdr3_aa: CAPSRGGYTF

v_call: TRBV3-1/TRBV3-2
clone_size: .
j_call: TRBJ2-7
d_call: TRBD2
cdr3_nt: TGTGCCAGCAGGGGAGGACTAGCGGGAGCTAACGAGCAGTACTTC
cdr3_aa: CASRGGLAGANEQYF

v_call: TRBV6-5
clone_size: .
j_call: TRBJ1-6
d_call: TRBD1
cdr3_nt: TGTGCCGCCGGACAGGGTGACTCACCCCTCCACTTT
cdr3_aa: CAAGQGDSPLHF

v_call: TRBV13
clone_size: .
j_call: TRBJ1-3
d_call: .
cdr3_nt: TGTGCCAGCAGCTTAGGGACGGAGCGAAACACCATATATTTT
cdr3_aa: CASSLGTERNTIYF

v_call: TRBV25-1
clone_size: .
j_call: TRBJ2-5
d_call: TRBD2
cdr3_nt: TGTGCCAGCAGGGCGACTAGCGGGAGTTATCAAGAGACCCAGTACTTC
cdr3_aa: CASRATSGSYQETQYF

v_call: TRBV24-1
clone_size: .
j_call: TRBJ2-7
d_call: TRBD2
cdr3_nt: TGTGCCACTCAGCGGGACGGCGAGCAGTACTTC
cdr3_aa: CATQRDGEQYF

v_call: TRBV9
clone_size: .
j_call: TRBJ2-1
d_call: TRBD2
cdr3_nt: TGTGCCAGCAGCGTAGAAAACGCCGGCAGGACTAGCTTTGCCAATGAGCAGTTCTTC
cdr3_aa: CASSVENAGRTSFANEQFF

v_call: TRBV2
clone_size: .
j_call: TRBJ1-6
d_call: .
cdr3_nt: TGTGCCAGCAGTGAAGTTAGACTCACGAGCTCCTATAATTCACCCCTCCACTTT
cdr3_aa: CASSEVRLTSSYNSPLHF

v_call: TRBV19
clone_size: .
j_call: TRBJ1-2
d_call: TRBD1
cdr3_nt: TGTGCCAGTAGCACCGACAGGGTCTCATATGGCTACACCTTC
cdr3_aa: CASSTDRVSYGYTF